The present entry profiles one TCR beta chain with its context. From germline, CDR1 is MGHRA and CDR2 YSYEKL. The CDR3 length is 13 residues. V dropped 4 bases and J dropped 4 bases, with 10 bases sitting between them. This sample stems from a study of blood T cell repertoires in COVID-19. About the research overall: Both acute and convalescent COVID-19 samples were obtained from the United States, Italy and Spain. PBMCs, B-cell-depleted T cells, or T cells were the source of the cDNA or gDNA that made up the material.

Authors' analysis steps: Cell counts per sample came from amplifying reference gene primers. Assay used: immunoSEQ multiplex PCR; TCRdb lists only in-frame clones, some missing. V and J calls plus clone size are reproduced from that table; the DNA served to infer D and trimming. Of more than 95,000 clones detected, around 70% appear once; the ten largest clones hold 4.5% to 6%. This chain joins TRBV4-1 and TRBJ1-2; D might be TRBD1 (5 bases). The specimen sequenced was peripheral blood. The sequence was collected from a man older than 75 with COVID-19, enrolled during active disease. The CDR3 DNA is TGCGCCAGCAGCCTCGACAGTCTCTATGGCTACACCTTC. This codes for CASSLDSLYGYTF.